This T cell receptor beta chain was sequenced during a study of OX40 agonist ivuxolimab in advanced cancers. Study-wide context: Given to patients was ivuxolimab, an agonistic anti-OX40 (CD134) antibody. Each patient was given ivuxolimab into a vein every 2 weeks, at 0.01 to 10 mg/kg. Study results and caveats: Among T cells, CD8+ cells averaged more expanded clones than CD4+ cells.

Assay: immunoSEQ multiplex PCR; the TCRdb copy retains only in-frame clones and omits some. The sample carries tens of thousands of clones, around 87% recorded once. Germline V gives CDR1 ENHRY, CDR2 SYGVKD. This CDR3 is built from 15 residues. The V gene end was trimmed by 2 bases and the J gene end by 3 bases; junction bases not matched to a gene: 5. Remarks on this clone: What it binds is unknown.

The sample was CD4+ or CD8+ T cells sorted from blood, taken in a trial of the OX40 agonist ivuxolimab. This receptor was obtained from an adult with an advanced solid tumor such as melanoma, head and neck, liver or kidney cancer. The chain couples TRBV10-3 to TRBJ2-3; 7 nucleotides line up with TRBD2. The chain's CDR3 is CAISERGGRTDTQYF. CDR3 nucleotides: TGTGCCATCAGTGAGAGGGGCGGGAGAACAGATACGCAGTATTTT.